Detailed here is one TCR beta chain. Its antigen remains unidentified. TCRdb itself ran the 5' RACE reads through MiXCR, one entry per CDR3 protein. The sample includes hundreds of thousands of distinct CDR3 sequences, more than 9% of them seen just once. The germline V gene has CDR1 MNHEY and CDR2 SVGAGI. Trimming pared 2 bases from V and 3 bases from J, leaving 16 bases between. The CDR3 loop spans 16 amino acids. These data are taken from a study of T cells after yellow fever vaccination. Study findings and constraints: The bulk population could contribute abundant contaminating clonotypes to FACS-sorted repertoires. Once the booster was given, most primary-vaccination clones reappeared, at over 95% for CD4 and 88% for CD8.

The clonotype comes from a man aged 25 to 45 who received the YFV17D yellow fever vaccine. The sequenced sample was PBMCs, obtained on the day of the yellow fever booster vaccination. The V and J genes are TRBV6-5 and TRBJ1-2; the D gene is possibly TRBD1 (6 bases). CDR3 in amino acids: CASSYLLATGHYGYTF. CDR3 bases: TGTGCCAGCAGTTACCTCCTCGCGACAGGCCACTATGGCTACACCTTC.